A single sample is the source of the 17 T cell receptor beta chains below, sequenced in a study of T cell responses to AZD1222 COVID-19 vaccine. Assay used: immunoSEQ multiplex PCR; TCRdb lists only in-frame clones, some missing. In the table there are some 130,000 clones, 70% to 90% of which are singletons. The material sequenced was peripheral blood, taken on day 0 of AZD1222 vaccination. The receptors here all came from an adult in good health.

The chain employs TRBV4-1 and TRBJ2-4; D is perhaps TRBD1 (6 bases). With 1 base removed from V and 9 bases from J, the gap between germline ends came to 19 bases. The CDR3 covers 16 residues. Germline CDR1 reads MGHRA; CDR2 reads YSYEKL. The CDR3 sequence is CASSQALSQGRIIQYF. CDR3 nucleotide sequence: TGCGCCAGCAGCCAAGCTCTGTCACAGGGACGGATCATTCAGTACTTC.

The J gene is TRBJ1-4, the V gene TRBV3-1 (or the pseudogene TRBV3-2), with D unclear. Looked up from germline, CDR1 is LGHDT and CDR2 is YNNKEL (reference sequence). V was cut by 2 bases and J by 6 bases, with 4 bases left in between. CDR3 size: 12 residues. CDR3 protein: CASSQQDEKLFF. CDR3 nucleotides: TGTGCCAGCAGCCAACAGGATGAAAAACTGTTTTTT.

The chain combines TRBV3-1 (or the pseudogene TRBV3-2) with TRBJ1-2; D call uncertain. The V end lost 4 bases, the J end lost 6 bases, and 12 bases lay between the germline ends. CDR1 is LGHDT and CDR2 is YNNKEL in the germline V gene (reference sequence). CDR3 length: 13 amino acids. DNA for the CDR3: TGTGCCAGCAGCCCCGGGATTTTCAATGGCTACACCTTC. Translation gives CASSPGIFNGYTF.

As to this clone: Mismatch with germline at one junction end may stem from a read error. This CDR3 reads CASSSNPLGDRGSF. The CDR3 DNA reads as TGTGCCAGCAGTTCTAATCCACTCGGTGACAGGGGCAGCTTC. The chain employs TRBV6-2 or TRBV6-3 and TRBJ2-4; 8 bases agree with TRBD1. The germline V gene has CDR1 MNHEY and CDR2 SVGEGT. The CDR3 length is 14 residues.

This chain joins TRBV7-2 and TRBJ2-2; unclear D gene. There are 13 residues in the CDR3. The germline V and J ends were trimmed by 5 bases and 5 bases, with 9 bases remaining between them. Germline CDR1 and CDR2: SGHTA and FQGNSA. The CDR3 DNA reads TGTGCCAGCAGCCCATCCGGGACCGGGGAGCTGTTTTTT. Its protein is CASSPSGTGELFF.

CDR3 coding DNA: TGTGCCAGCAGTTCCGGACAGACCTCTGGAAACACCATATATTTT. This sequence encodes CASSSGQTSGNTIYF. V gene TRBV6-5 combines with J gene TRBJ1-3, with a weak D call TRBD1 (6 bases). The germline V gene has CDR1 MNHEY and CDR2 SVGAGI. CDR3 length equals 15 residues. V was trimmed by 4 bases and J by 0 bases, leaving 10 bases between them.

The genes are TRBV5-4 and TRBJ1-1; D possibly corresponds to TRBD1 (6 bases). Deletions cut 0 bases from V and 6 bases from J, with 9 bases between. Per the germline V gene, CDR1 is SGHNT and CDR2 is YYREEE (reference sequence). There are 13 residues in the CDR3. This chain's CDR3 is CASSLGGQPEAFF. CDR3 nucleotides: TGTGCCAGCAGCTTGGGGGGGCAGCCTGAAGCTTTCTTT. Full variable domain (outside the CDR3, taken from reference TRBV5-4 and TRBJ1-1): ETGVTQSPTHLIKTRGQQVTLRCSSQSGHNTVSWYQQALGQGPQFIFQYYREEENGRGNFPPRFSGLQFPNYSSELNVNALELDDSALYLCASSLGGQPEAFFGQGTRLTVV.

This chain uses TRBV2 with TRBJ1-2, with D uncertain. V was pared by 11 bases and J by 0 bases, with 13 bases between. The CDR3 is 13 residues long. The germline CDR1 and CDR2 sequences are SNHLY and FYNNEI. The chain's CDR3 is CASRADANYGYTF. Here the CDR3 DNA reads TGTGCCTCGAGGGCGGATGCTAACTATGGCTACACCTTC.

This chain joins TRBV7-2 and TRBJ1-1, with D unresolved. The V gene's germline CDR1 is SGHTA and CDR2 FQGNSA. Trimming took off 4 bases at V and 0 bases at J, with 12 bases between the two ends. This CDR3 has 15 residues. CDR3 amino acids: CASSSVLALNTEAFF. DNA for the CDR3: TGTGCCAGCAGCTCCGTCCTAGCGTTGAACACTGAAGCTTTCTTT.

The rearrangement joins TRBV7-2 to TRBJ1-5, with unresolved D. Germline lookup yields CDR1 SGHTA and CDR2 FQGNSA. The CDR3 consists of 15 residues. V was trimmed by 2 bases and J by 6 bases, leaving 14 bases between them. The CDR3 sequence is CASSLTPLGSQPQHF. DNA of the CDR3: TGTGCCAGCAGCTTAACCCCTTTAGGTAGTCAGCCCCAGCATTTT.

The chain couples TRBV9 to TRBJ2-3; 13 bases align to TRBD2. V was pared by 1 base and J by 0 bases, with 11 bases of the junction left unmatched. The CDR3 sequence is 20 residues long. Germline V CDR1 and CDR2: SGDLS, YYNGEE. The chain's CDR3 is CASSVYGGLAGASSTDTQYF. The DNA for the CDR3 is TGTGCCAGCAGCGTATATGGAGGACTAGCGGGAGCTTCTAGCACAGATACGCAGTATTTT.

Here the CDR3 reads CASSPPRWTGNDYEQYF. For the CDR3, the DNA is TGTGCCAGCTCACCACCAAGATGGACAGGGAATGATTACGAGCAGTACTTC. V usage is TRBV18 and J usage is TRBJ2-7; TRBD1 agrees at 8 bases. Trimming cost V 0 bases and J 4 bases; bases outside gene matches: 11. Per germline, CDR1 KGHSH and CDR2 LQKENI. The CDR3 runs to 17 residues.

The chain is built from TRBV7-9 and TRBJ1-6, with 8 bases that match TRBD1. The CDR3 sequence is 15 residues long. CDR1 SEHNR and CDR2 FQNEAQ come from the germline V gene (reference sequence). The V and J ends lost 4 bases and 9 bases, in that order; junction bases with no gene match: 8. The CDR3 region has the DNA TGTGCCAGCAGCTCACTACAGGGGGGTGTTTCACCCCTCCACTTT. Amino acid sequence: CASSSLQGGVSPLHF.

The rearrangement uses TRBV5-1 and TRBJ1-2; weak D call: TRBD1 (5 bases). The CDR3 is 14 residues long. From germline, CDR1 is SGHRS and CDR2 YFSETQ. Trimming took off 5 bases at V and 8 bases at J, with 19 bases between the two ends. The CDR3 loop reads CASRSVGGRRGYTF. DNA of the CDR3: TGCGCCAGCAGGTCTGTCGGGGGGAGACGCGGCTACACCTTC. Supplemented by reference TRBV5-1 and TRBJ1-2, the full variable domain reads KAGVTQTPRYLIKTRGQQVTLSCSPISGHRSVSWYQQTPGQGLQFLFEYFSETQRNKGNFPGRFSGRQFSNSRSEMNVSTLELGDSALYLCASRSVGGRRGYTFGSGTRLTVV.

The rearrangement links TRBV18 to TRBJ2-1; TRBD2 matches at 8 bases. The CDR3 loop spans 13 amino acids. The trim removed 4 bases at V and 7 bases at J, leaving 3 bases unmatched. Germline V gene lookup returns CDR1 KGHSH and CDR2 LQKENI. The CDR3 reads CASSRGGPNEQFF. The CDR3 DNA reads as TGTGCCAGCTCACGCGGGGGGCCTAATGAGCAGTTCTTC. The variable domain in full, completed from reference TRBV18 and TRBJ2-1, reads NAGVMQNPRHLVRRRGQEARLRCSPMKGHSHVYWYRQLPEEGLKFMVYLQKENIIDESGMPKERFSAEFPKEGPSILRIQQVVRGDSAAYFCASSRGGPNEQFFGPGTRLTVL.

V is TRBV27 and J is TRBJ1-1, with a tentative D call TRBD1 (6 bases). Germline V gene data show CDR1 as MNHEY and CDR2 as SMNVEV (reference sequence). The length of the CDR3 is 14 residues. V was trimmed by 1 base and J by 1 base, leaving 7 bases between them. Here the CDR3 DNA reads TGTGCCAGCAGTTTATGGGGGCAGAACACTGAAGCTTTCTTT. This codes for CASSLWGQNTEAFF.

This clone was counted once. This rearrangement joins TRBV6-1 to TRBJ1-2, with unresolved D. CDR1 and CDR2 (germline): MNHNS, SASEGT. CDR3 size: 15 residues. The V end was cut by 1 base, the J end by 5 bases, with 14 bases between. The CDR3 loop is CASSEVQTRRYGYTF. CDR3 DNA: TGTGCCAGCAGTGAAGTGCAAACTAGACGGTATGGCTACACCTTC.